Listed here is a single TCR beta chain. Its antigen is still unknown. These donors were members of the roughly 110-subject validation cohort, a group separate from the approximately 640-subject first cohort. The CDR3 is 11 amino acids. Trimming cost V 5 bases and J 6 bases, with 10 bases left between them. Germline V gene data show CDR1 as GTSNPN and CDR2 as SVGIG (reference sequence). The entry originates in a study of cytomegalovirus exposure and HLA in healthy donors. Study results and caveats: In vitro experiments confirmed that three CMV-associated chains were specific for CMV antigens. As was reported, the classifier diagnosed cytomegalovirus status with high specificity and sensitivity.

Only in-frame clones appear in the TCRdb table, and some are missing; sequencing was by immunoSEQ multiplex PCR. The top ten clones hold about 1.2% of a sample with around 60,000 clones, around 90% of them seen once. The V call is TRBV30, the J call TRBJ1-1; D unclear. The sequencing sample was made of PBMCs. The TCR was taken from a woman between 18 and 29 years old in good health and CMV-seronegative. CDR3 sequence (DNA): TGTGCCTGGGATCGGGTCGCTGAAGCTTTCTTT. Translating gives CAWDRVAEAFF.